This is a list of T cell receptor beta chains from one sample in a study of shared clonotypes between healthy human individuals. Assay: immunoSEQ multiplex PCR; the TCRdb copy retains only in-frame clones and omits some. The sample holds about 2.3 million clones; 92% are singletons and the top ten take around 0.4%. The sequenced material came from naive CD4+ T cells from PBMCs. The receptors stem from a man between 18 and 35 years old in good health. Some clones in this sample may be carry-over from other donors' samples. CDR3s include the opening cysteine and the closing phenylalanine or tryptophan. A D gene is named only where the DNA matches it firmly. Only part of the rows carry a size: once, few, many, or a class if the clone is expanded.

V gene,clone size,J gene,D gene,CDR3 protein,CDR3 DNA
TRBV19,once,TRBJ1-4,.,CASSMSRGGEKLFF,TGTGCCAGTAGTATGAGCAGGGGAGGTGAAAAACTGTTTTTT
TRBV5-1,.,TRBJ2-3,.,CASSEDIRSSDTQYF,TGCGCCAGCAGCGAGGACATCCGGAGTTCAGATACGCAGTATTTT
TRBV5-1,.,TRBJ2-3,.,CASSLSSRRTDTQYF,TGCGCCAGCAGCTTGTCTTCCAGACGCACAGATACGCAGTATTTT
TRBV28,.,TRBJ2-7,.,CASIRPGTPGGEQYF,TGTGCCAGCATCCGACCCGGGACACCTGGGGGCGAGCAGTACTTC
TRBV28,.,TRBJ2-5,TRBD2,CASSIAGQETQYF,TGTGCCAGCAGTATAGCGGGTCAAGAGACCCAGTACTTC
TRBV15,.,TRBJ2-3,TRBD1,CATSRDRQGGTDTQYF,TGTGCCACCAGCAGAGATCGGCAGGGGGGCACAGATACGCAGTATTTT
TRBV7-2,.,TRBJ2-7,.,CASSPMELTANEQYF,TGTGCCAGCAGCCCGATGGAGTTGACAGCTAACGAGCAGTACTTC
TRBV6-4,.,TRBJ2-1,TRBD2,CASSQSGRGYNEQFF,TGTGCCAGCAGCCAAAGCGGGAGGGGGTACAATGAGCAGTTCTTC
TRBV27,.,TRBJ1-2,.,CASSLKGGIYGYTF,TGTGCCAGCAGTTTAAAAGGGGGTATCTATGGCTACACCTTC
TRBV9,.,TRBJ2-1,.,CASSSRTDTYNEQFF,TGTGCCAGCAGCTCTCGGACAGACACCTACAATGAGCAGTTCTTC
TRBV18,.,TRBJ2-1,.,CASSPGSPRDEQFF,TGTGCCAGCTCACCCGGATCCCCTCGGGATGAGCAGTTCTTC
TRBV11-2,.,TRBJ2-5,.,CASSPTRGGVFQETQYF,TGTGCCAGCAGCCCGACGAGAGGTGGGGTCTTCCAAGAGACCCAGTACTTC
TRBV28,.,TRBJ1-5,.,CASSYFGPGGNQPQHF,TGTGCCAGCAGTTATTTCGGCCCGGGGGGGAATCAGCCCCAGCATTTT
TRBV7-9,.,TRBJ2-7,TRBD2,CASSRPGGTAGDYEQYF,TGTGCCAGCAGCCGCCCGGGGGGGACCGCCGGAGATTACGAGCAGTACTTC
TRBV4-2,.,TRBJ2-5,.,CASSQHSLQETQYF,TGTGCCAGCAGCCAGCACAGCCTCCAAGAGACCCAGTACTTC
TRBV5-1,.,TRBJ2-7,.,CASWGPGAYEQYF,TGCGCCAGTTGGGGTCCCGGGGCCTACGAGCAGTACTTC
TRBV14,.,TRBJ1-5,.,CASSPFRGDNQPQHF,TGTGCCAGCAGCCCCTTCCGGGGTGACAATCAGCCCCAGCATTTT
TRBV5-1,.,TRBJ2-7,.,CASSLDHRNEQYF,TGCGCCAGCAGCCTGGACCACCGAAACGAGCAGTACTTC
TRBV28,.,TRBJ1-5,TRBD1,CASSAGTGVNQPQHF,TGTGCCAGCAGTGCCGGGACAGGGGTCAATCAGCCCCAGCATTTT
TRBV11-3,.,TRBJ2-2,.,CASSSEGHTGELFF,TGTGCCAGCAGCTCGGAGGGGCACACCGGGGAGCTGTTTTTT
TRBV5-1,.,TRBJ2-3,.,CASSDGPRDTQYF,TGCGCCAGCAGCGACGGCCCTCGCGATACGCAGTATTTT
TRBV9,.,TRBJ1-2,.,CASSGQNGLYGYTF,TGTGCCAGCAGCGGACAAAACGGACTCTATGGCTACACCTTC
TRBV7-9,.,TRBJ2-2,TRBD2,CASSSSGRGSTGELFF,TGTGCCAGCAGCTCAAGCGGGAGGGGTAGCACCGGGGAGCTGTTTTTT
TRBV4-3,.,TRBJ1-1,TRBD1,CASSQVRGGAGRTEAFF,TGCGCCAGCAGCCAAGTTAGAGGGGGCGCAGGACGGACTGAAGCTTTCTTT
TRBV4-1,few,TRBJ2-7,.,CASSQSPAGIYEQYF,TGCGCCAGCAGCCAGTCCCCCGCGGGAATCTACGAGCAGTACTTC
TRBV7-8,.,TRBJ1-1,.,CASSLAETAGVGAFF,TGTGCCAGCAGCTTAGCGGAGACAGCTGGCGTGGGGGCTTTCTTT
TRBV4-1,.,TRBJ2-2,.,CASSRLPGRGTGELFF,TGCGCCAGCAGCCGATTACCGGGACGGGGGACCGGGGAGCTGTTTTTT
TRBV5-1,few,TRBJ2-7,.,CASSLGAEQYF,TGCGCCAGCAGCTTGGGGGCCGAGCAGTACTTC
TRBV7-7,.,TRBJ2-5,TRBD1,CASSSDRGETQYF,TGTGCCAGCAGCTCCGACAGGGGAGAGACCCAGTACTTC
TRBV19,.,TRBJ1-2,TRBD1,CASSTLQGTYGYTF,TGTGCCAGTAGTACGTTACAGGGGACCTATGGCTACACCTTC
TRBV4-3,.,TRBJ2-7,.,CASSRKGTGSHEQYF,TGCGCCAGCAGCCGGAAAGGGACGGGGTCCCACGAGCAGTACTTC
TRBV9,.,TRBJ2-7,TRBD1,CASSVGGTVLYEQYF,TGTGCCAGCAGCGTAGGAGGGACAGTACTCTACGAGCAGTACTTC
TRBV7-3,.,TRBJ2-1,.,CASSLNSNEQFF,TGTGCCAGCAGCTTAAATTCGAATGAGCAGTTCTTC
TRBV19,.,TRBJ2-2,.,CASYPALTNTGELFF,TGTGCCAGTTACCCCGCCCTTACGAACACCGGGGAGCTGTTTTTT
TRBV28,.,TRBJ2-4,TRBD2,CASSLSGTSATKNIQYF,TGTGCCAGCAGTTTATCGGGGACTAGCGCGACCAAAAACATTCAGTACTTC